The present entry profiles one T cell receptor beta chain with its context. The protocol was immunoSEQ multiplex PCR, while the TCRdb copy is restricted to in-frame clones and leaves out a portion. This table has 450,000 to 500,000 clones, more than 85% appearing once. This entry belongs to a study of blood T cell repertoires in COVID-19. The CDR3 runs to 14 residues. Germline V lookup: CDR1 SGHTA, CDR2 FQGNSA. Trimming cost V 2 bases and J 3 bases; bases outside gene matches: 1. Input material: PBMCs or T cells enriched from blood (not recorded which). The rearrangement joins TRBV7-2 to TRBJ2-3, with 8 bases that match TRBD2. This receptor was identified in a woman in her sixties who had recovered from COVID-19. CDR3 nucleotides: TGTGCCAGCAGCTTAAGACTAGCGACAGATACGCAGTATTTT. Protein: CASSLRLATDTQYF.